This entry features one T cell receptor beta chain sequence. This record comes from a study of blood T cell repertoires in COVID-19. Clones were read by immunoSEQ multiplex PCR, and TCRdb kept only the in-frame ones, dropping some. The table lists roughly 260,000 clones, about 87% of them singletons. The TCR originated in a man aged 60 to 69 who had recovered from COVID-19. Sequencing used peripheral blood.

The DNA of the CDR3 is TGTGCCAGCAGCGGATTGACTAGGGCCAAAGAGACCCAGTACTTC. Its translation: CASSGLTRAKETQYF. V gene TRBV9 combines with J gene TRBJ2-5, with D possibly matching TRBD2 (6 bases). V was clipped by 3 bases and J by 3 bases, with 15 bases between them. From germline, CDR1 is SGDLS and CDR2 YYNGEE. This CDR3 comprises 15 residues.